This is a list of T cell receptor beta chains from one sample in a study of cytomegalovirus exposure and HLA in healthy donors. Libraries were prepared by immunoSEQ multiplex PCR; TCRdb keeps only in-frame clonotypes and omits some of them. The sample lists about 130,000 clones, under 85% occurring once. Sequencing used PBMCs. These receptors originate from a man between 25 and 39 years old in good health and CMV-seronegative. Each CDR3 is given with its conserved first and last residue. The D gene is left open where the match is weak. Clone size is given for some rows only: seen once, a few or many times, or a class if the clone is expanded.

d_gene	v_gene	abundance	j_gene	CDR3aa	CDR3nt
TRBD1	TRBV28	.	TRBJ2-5	CASRRDQGEKETQYF	TGTGCCAGCAGACGAGATCAGGGGGAAAAAGAGACCCAGTACTTC
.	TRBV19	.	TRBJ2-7	CASSGAASAYEQYF	TGTGCCAGTAGTGGGGCGGCTTCCGCCTACGAGCAGTACTTC
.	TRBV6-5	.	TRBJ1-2	CASRPGGLDGYTF	TGTGCCAGCAGACCTGGGGGGTTGGATGGCTACACCTTC
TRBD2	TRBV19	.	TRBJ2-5	CASSRLAGVYETQYF	TGTGCCAGTAGTAGGCTAGCGGGAGTCTACGAGACCCAGTACTTC
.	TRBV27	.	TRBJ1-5	CASQTGGQPQHF	TGTGCCAGCCAGACGGGGGGTCAGCCCCAGCATTTT
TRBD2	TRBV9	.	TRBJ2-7	CASSVGLAGTYEQYF	TGTGCCAGCAGCGTGGGACTAGCGGGGACCTACGAGCAGTACTTC
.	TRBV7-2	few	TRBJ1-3	CASSDGQGNTIYF	TGTGCCAGCAGTGACGGACAGGGAAACACCATATATTTT
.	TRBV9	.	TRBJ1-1	CASSVVGANTEAFF	TGTGCCAGCAGCGTAGTAGGGGCCAACACTGAAGCTTTCTTT
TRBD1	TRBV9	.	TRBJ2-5	CASSGTGGWETQYF	TGTGCCAGCAGCGGGACAGGGGGTTGGGAGACCCAGTACTTC
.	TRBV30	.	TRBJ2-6	CAWSRTGGANVLTF	TGTGCCTGGAGTAGAACGGGGGGGGCCAACGTCCTGACTTTC
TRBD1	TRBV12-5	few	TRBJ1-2	CASARGGPSYGYTF	TGTGCTAGTGCCCGAGGGGGCCCCTCATATGGCTACACCTTC
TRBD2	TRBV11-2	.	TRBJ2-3	CASSLRSGGFTDTQYF	TGTGCCAGCAGCTTAAGGAGCGGGGGGTTCACAGATACGCAGTATTTT
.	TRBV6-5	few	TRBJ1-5	CASSYGLTGDEPQHF	TGTGCCAGCAGTTACGGCTTGACAGGTGATGAGCCCCAGCATTTT
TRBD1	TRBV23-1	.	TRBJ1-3	CASPVTTGGSGNTIYF	TGCGCCAGCCCTGTCACCACAGGGGGCTCTGGAAACACCATATATTTT
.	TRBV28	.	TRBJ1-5	CASRLRGTNQPQHF	TGTGCCAGCCGACTACGGGGGACCAATCAGCCCCAGCATTTT
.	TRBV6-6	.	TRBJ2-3	CASSYYSLGGDTQYF	TGTGCCAGCAGTTACTACTCATTGGGGGGAGATACGCAGTATTTT
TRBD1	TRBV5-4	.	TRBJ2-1	CASSRTWDSSYNEQFF	TGTGCCAGCAGCCGCACGTGGGACAGCTCCTACAATGAGCAGTTCTTC
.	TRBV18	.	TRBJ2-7	CASSSRGRSYEQYF	TGTGCCAGCTCTTCGAGAGGAAGATCCTACGAGCAGTACTTC
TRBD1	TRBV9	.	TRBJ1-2	CASSGTGLNYGYTF	TGTGCCAGCAGCGGGACAGGCCTCAACTATGGCTACACCTTC
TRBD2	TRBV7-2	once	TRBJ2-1	CASSESPGLAEINEQFF	TGTGCCAGCAGCGAAAGTCCGGGACTAGCGGAGATCAATGAGCAGTTCTTC
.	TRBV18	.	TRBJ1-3	CASSPDSNGNTIYF	TGTGCCAGCTCGCCCGACAGCAACGGAAACACCATATATTTT
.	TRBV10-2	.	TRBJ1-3	CASSVQANTIYF	TGCGCCAGCAGTGTTCAGGCCAACACCATATATTTT
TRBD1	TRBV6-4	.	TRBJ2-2	CASSDWNRGRAGELFF	TGTGCCAGCAGTGACTGGAACAGGGGAAGGGCCGGGGAGCTGTTTTTT
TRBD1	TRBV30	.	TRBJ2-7	CAWSVKTGTAYEQYF	TGTGCCTGGAGTGTTAAGACCGGGACAGCCTACGAGCAGTACTTC